The T cell receptor beta chain described here comes from a study of immune cell composition in non-small cell lung cancer. Libraries were prepared by immunoSEQ multiplex PCR; TCRdb keeps only in-frame clonotypes and omits some of them. In the table there are 2,000 to 2,500 clones, 60% to 85% of which are singletons. Normal lung was sampled as far from the tumour as possible, at least 3 cm. The receptor comes from a human donor with non-small cell lung cancer. The sample taken for sequencing was non-adjacent lung tissue.

CDR3 residues: CASSFGTGLSLSEAFF. CDR3 DNA: TGTGCCAGCAGTTTCGGGACAGGCCTCTCTCTTTCTGAAGCTTTCTTT. The chain uses TRBV27 and TRBJ1-1; 8 bases align to TRBD1. The ends lost 3 bases at V and 6 bases at J; junction bases unmatched: 12. Germline V gene lookup returns CDR1 MNHEY and CDR2 SMNVEV (reference sequence). The CDR3 covers 16 residues.